This TCR beta chain was obtained from a study of T-cell reconstitution after alpha-beta-depleted transplantation in children (dated by TCRdb to the mid-2010s). General notes on the study: The study quantitatively tracked T-cell immune reconstitution after TCRalphabeta/CD19-depleted allogeneic hematopoietic cell transplantation in children using TCR repertoire profiling. General conclusions and limits of the study: The high TCRbeta diversity at day 60 in some patients was ascribed to recipient T cells and intrathymic progenitors that had survived conditioning. Over the following months the frequencies of hyperexpanded clones went down, and after one year T-cell counts and TCRbeta diversity were mostly credited to newly produced T cells. Apparently early alphabetaT-cell count recovery about two months after transplant reportedly relied on only several hundred rapidly expanded clones derived from non-depleted graft cells.

Spanning cysteine to phenylalanine, the CDR3 consists of 19 amino acids. Just the 57-base CDR3 DNA is kept, in frame starting at base 1. Relative to germline, V is missing 2 bases and J is missing 1 base, with 7 bases of the junction outside any gene match. From the germline V gene, CDR1 is KGHSH and CDR2 is LQKENI. As to this clonotype: The antigen it binds to is not known. No much larger clone is present one base from it, and per-base qualities are unavailable.

Explained via the paper, the treatment or condition label denotes: allogeneic hematopoietic cell transplantation with graft depleted of TCRalphabeta T cells and CD19 B cells. The transplant recipients were children given TCRalphabeta/CD19-depleted allogeneic hematopoietic cell grafts. Library preparation was by PCR. The sequencing machine was an Illumina HiSeq 2500. TCR library preparation used molecular barcoding, with unique molecular identifiers applied to normalize quantification of the TCRbeta repertoire. Using fastp trimming at Q25 and MiXCR clonotype assembly, TCRdb reanalyzed the public sequencing data and kept in-frame beta chains. Rows are unified per CDR3 protein, each entry keeping the most common DNA and genes. For this sample there are some 830,000 distinct CDR3 sequences; roughly 15% appear just once. Clones ranked in the top ten supply 5% of the sample.

The clonotype comes from a male patient aged 10 to 17 who had a stem cell transplant for acute lymphoblastic leukemia, so the T cells may come from the graft donor. Sequenced material: PBMCs, mostly from graft donor cells, taken 360 days after TCRalphabeta/CD19-depleted stem cell transplant. The receptor chain draws on TRBV18 and TRBJ2-6; TRBD2 aligns with 11 central bases. CDR3 loop: CASSPTWPSGRSGANVLTF. The nucleotide sequence reads TGTGCCAGCTCACCAACTTGGCCTAGCGGGAGGTCTGGGGCCAACGTCCTGACTTTC.